Included here is one T cell receptor (beta chain) sequence, with context. A multiplex PCR was run with 60 Vbeta primers and 13 Jbeta primers. Data came from immunoSEQ multiplex PCR; TCRdb stores just in-frame clones and leaves some out. The table shows 130,000 to 150,000 clones, with roughly 80% occurring only once. These data are taken from a study of cytomegalovirus exposure and HLA in healthy donors. The CDR3 runs to 16 residues. V trimming: 1 base; J trimming: 4 bases; junction bases outside the gene matches: 5. Germline V gene lookup returns CDR1 SEHNR and CDR2 FQNEAQ (reference sequence). The TCR comes from a woman aged 25 to 39 in good health and CMV-seronegative. The rearrangement joins TRBV7-9 to TRBJ2-1; the match to TRBD1 covers 9 bases. Sequenced input: PBMCs. CDR3 protein: CASSLGTGETYNEQFF. In DNA, the CDR3 is TGTGCCAGCAGCTTAGGGACAGGGGAGACTTACAATGAGCAGTTCTTC.